This T cell receptor beta chain was sequenced in a study of blood T cell repertoires in COVID-19. Study overall: Both acute and convalescent COVID-19 samples were obtained from the United States, Italy and Spain.

Study processing details: The authors estimated nucleated cell counts from reference gene primer amplification. Only in-frame clones appear in the TCRdb table, and some are missing; sequencing was by immunoSEQ multiplex PCR. V, J and clone size are taken as reported in that table, and D and trimming were inferred from the DNA itself. The sample has 150,000 to 200,000 clones, roughly three quarters seen once. CDR1 is ENHRY, CDR2 SYGVKD, per germline. The trim removed 8 bases at V and 6 bases at J, leaving 3 bases unmatched. The CDR3 is 13 residues long. Enrolment of Seattle patients took place during active infection, and they were followed longitudinally.

The clonotype originates from a woman aged 40 to 50 with COVID-19, enrolled during active disease. The chain joins TRBV10-3 to TRBJ2-1; 11 bases line up with TRBD2. The source material was peripheral blood. The CDR3 nucleotides are TGTGCCATCGTTAGCGGGGGGGCCAATGAGCAGTTCTTC. It yields the protein CAIVSGGANEQFF.